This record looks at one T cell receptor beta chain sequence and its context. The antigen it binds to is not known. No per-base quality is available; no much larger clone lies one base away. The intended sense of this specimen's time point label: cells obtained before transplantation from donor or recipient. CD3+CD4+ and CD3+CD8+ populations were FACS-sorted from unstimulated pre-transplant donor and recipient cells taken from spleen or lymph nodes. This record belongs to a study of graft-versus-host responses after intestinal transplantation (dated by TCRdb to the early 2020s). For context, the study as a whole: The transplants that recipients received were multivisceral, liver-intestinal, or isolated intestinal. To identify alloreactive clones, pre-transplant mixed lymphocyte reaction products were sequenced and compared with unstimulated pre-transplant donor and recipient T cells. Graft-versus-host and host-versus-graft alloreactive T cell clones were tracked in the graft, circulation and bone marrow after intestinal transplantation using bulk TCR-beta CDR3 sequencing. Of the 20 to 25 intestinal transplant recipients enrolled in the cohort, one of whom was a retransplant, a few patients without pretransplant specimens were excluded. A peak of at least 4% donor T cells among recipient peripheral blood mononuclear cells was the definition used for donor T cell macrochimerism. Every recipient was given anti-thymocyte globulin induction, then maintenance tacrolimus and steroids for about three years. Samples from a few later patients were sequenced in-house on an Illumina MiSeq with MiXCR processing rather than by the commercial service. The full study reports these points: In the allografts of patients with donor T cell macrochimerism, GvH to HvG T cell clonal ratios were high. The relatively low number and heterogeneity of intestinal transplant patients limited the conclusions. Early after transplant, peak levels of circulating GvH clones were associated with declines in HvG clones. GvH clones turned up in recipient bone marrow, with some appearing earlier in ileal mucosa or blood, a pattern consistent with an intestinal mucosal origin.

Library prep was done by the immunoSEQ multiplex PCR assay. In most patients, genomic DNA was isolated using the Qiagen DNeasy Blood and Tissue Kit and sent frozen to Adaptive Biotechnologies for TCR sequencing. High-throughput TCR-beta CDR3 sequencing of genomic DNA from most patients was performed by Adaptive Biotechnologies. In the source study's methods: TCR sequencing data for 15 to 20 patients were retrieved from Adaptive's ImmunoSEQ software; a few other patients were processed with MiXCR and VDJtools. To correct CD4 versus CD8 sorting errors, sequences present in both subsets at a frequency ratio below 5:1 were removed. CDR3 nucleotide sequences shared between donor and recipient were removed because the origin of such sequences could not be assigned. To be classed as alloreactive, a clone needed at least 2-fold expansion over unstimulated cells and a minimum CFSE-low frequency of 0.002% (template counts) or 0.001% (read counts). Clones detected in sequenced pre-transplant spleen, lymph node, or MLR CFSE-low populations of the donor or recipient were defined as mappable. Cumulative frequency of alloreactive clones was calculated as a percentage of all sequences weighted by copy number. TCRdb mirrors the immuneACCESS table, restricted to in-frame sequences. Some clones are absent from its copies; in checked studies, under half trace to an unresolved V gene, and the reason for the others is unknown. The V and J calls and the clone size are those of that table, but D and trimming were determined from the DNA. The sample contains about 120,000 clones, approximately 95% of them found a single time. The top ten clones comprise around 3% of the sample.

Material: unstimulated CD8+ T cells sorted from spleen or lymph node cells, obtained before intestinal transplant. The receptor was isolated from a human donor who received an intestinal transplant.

The CDR3 corresponds to CASSYSRVPRSYGYTF. The nucleotide sequence reads TGTGCCAGCAGTTACTCAAGGGTCCCCAGGAGCTATGGCTACACCTTC. This chain is built from TRBV6-5 and TRBJ1-2; the D gene assignment is ambiguous. As encoded in the germline V gene, CDR1 is MNHEY while CDR2 is SVGAGI. The CDR3 covers 16 residues, taking in both the cysteine and the phenylalanine. The retained sequence is limited to the CDR3, 48 bases, with the frame set at the first base. V is pared back by 0 bases and J by 4 bases, with 15 bases lying between the germline termini.